This TCR beta chain came from a study of beta chain features in type 1 diabetes. With respect to this clone: Its matching antigen is unknown.

Investigators reverse transcribed all isolated RNA, so they sequenced expressed TCRB transcripts. The repertoire was sequenced with immunoSEQ multiplex PCR; TCRdb's copy has only in-frame clones and lacks some. The top ten hold approximately 0.042% of the sample, which has 640,000 or so clones, over 12% seen once. Study observations and caveats: All four CD4+ subsets of Type 1 diabetes patients contained TCRB CDR3s that were moderately but significantly shorter.

The sequence came from a young man with type 1 diabetes. The specimen was naive CD4+ T cells from blood.

DNA of the CDR3: TGCAGCGTTGAAGAAGGGGGGCTCGGAACTGAAGCTTTCTTT. This sequence encodes CSVEEGGLGTEAFF. The chain joins TRBV29-1 to TRBJ1-1; a possible D gene is TRBD1 (6 bases). Germline loops: CDR1 SQVTM, CDR2 ANQGSEA. There are 14 residues in the CDR3. Trimming stripped 0 bases from V and 5 bases from J, with 13 bases between.